The next 4 T cell receptor beta chains were all read from a single sample in a study of early T cells in non-severe SARS-CoV-2 infection (dated by TCRdb to the early 2020s). The receptor library was made with 5' RACE. The run used a NextSeq 500. The public sequencing data were trimmed at Q25 with fastp and processed into clonotypes with MiXCR by TCRdb, which kept only in-frame beta chains. When rows share a CDR3 protein, they turn into one entry using the most common DNA and genes. The table for this sample lists under 60,000 distinct CDR3 sequences; less than 9.5% of them were counted only once. The ten largest make up 3.5% to 4.5% of the sample. The sequencing sample was made of whole blood. All receptors derive from an adult who was a healthcare worker with PCR-confirmed SARS-CoV-2 infection or an uninfected control (not recorded which).

The chain is built from TRBV19 and TRBJ2-7; D is perhaps TRBD2 (6 bases). CDR1 is LNHDA, CDR2 SQIVND, per germline (reference sequence). This CDR3 is 16 amino acids long. Trimming pared 5 bases from V and 2 bases from J, leaving 19 bases between. The DNA of the CDR3 is TGTGCCAGTAGTTTTATTATCGGAGGGGCGCCCTACGAGCAGTACTTC. The encoded protein is CASSFIIGGAPYEQYF.

This clonotype was observed a few times. The CDR3: CAIKLTSTDTQYF. CDR3 nucleotides: TGTGCCATCAAGTTAACTAGCACAGATACGCAGTATTTT. This chain joins TRBV10-3 and TRBJ2-3; D gene unclear. Between the trimmed V and J ends, which lost 7 bases and 0 bases, there was a span of 8 bases. Germline loops: CDR1 ENHRY, CDR2 SYGVKD. The CDR3 contains 13 residues.

This clonotype was observed at least ten times. The chain joins TRBV25-1 to TRBJ2-7; weak D call: TRBD1 (5 bases). In germline, CDR1 is MGHDK, CDR2 SYGVNS. Between the trimmed V and J ends, which lost 3 bases and 5 bases, there was a span of 17 bases. The CDR3 totals 15 residues. The CDR3 here is CASSDLAGNRNEQYF. The DNA for the CDR3 is TGTGCCAGCAGTGATCTGGCAGGGAACAGGAACGAGCAGTACTTC.

This clonotype was counted a few times. The V and J genes are TRBV6-1 and TRBJ2-3; 11 nucleotides match TRBD2. Trimming removed 5 bases from V and 4 bases from J; junction bases left unmatched: 5. The CDR3 is 15 amino acids. Per the germline V gene, CDR1 is MNHNS and CDR2 is SASEGT. CDR3 sequence reads: CASSLSSGGPDTQYF. The CDR3 nucleotides are TGTGCCAGCAGTTTGTCTAGCGGGGGGCCAGATACGCAGTATTTT.